These T cell receptor beta chains were read from a single sample in a study of CD8 T cells in Susac syndrome. TCRdb reprocessed the immunoSEQ multiplex PCR reads with MiXCR, giving one entry per CDR3 protein. The sample carries 70,000 or so distinct CDR3 sequences, 85% to 95% recorded once. Sample: CD8+ T cells from PBMCs. These TCRs come from a human donor in good health. CDR3s leave out the opening cysteine and the closing phenylalanine or tryptophan.

v_call cdr3_aa
TRBV15 ATSRDRRQGVYEQF
TRBV30 AWTAGAGNQPQH
TRBV4-3 ASSQDRSGSTEAF
TRBV6-2/TRBV6-3 ASSYSNSYNEQF
TRBV24-1 ATSDHQDRTYEQY
TRBV9 ASSVGSGSYGYT
TRBV20-1 SARERDSLSYEQY
TRBV9 ASSVGGGSTEAF
TRBV7-9 ASSLGDVAGNQPQH
TRBV6-6 ASSSGGNIQY
TRBV29-1 SVGGGPEFSEIAEAF
TRBV5-1 ASARRGLTGELF
TRBV20-1 SARDSGRLAFGETQY
TRBV4-1 ASSQGLMTYEQY
TRBV4-2 ASSPEGTEAF
TRBV28 ASSPTLVHSPLH
TRBV4-2 ASSPGQGQNIQY
TRBV7-3 ASSLNDTQY
TRBV5-6 ASSLQGSHEQY
TRBV3-1 ASSPNLFEQY